This record looks at one TCR beta chain sequence and its context. Its specificity is unknown. The data derive from a study of T-cell memory formation after mild COVID-19. Study-level findings and limits: Later expanders leaned CD4+, whereas day 15 to 85 contracting clones were balanced CD4/CD8.

V lost 8 bases to trimming and J lost 5 bases; unmatched junction nucleotides: 11. Germline CDR1 reads MGHDK; CDR2 reads SYGVNS. The CDR3 is made up of 14 amino acids. From the 5' RACE reads, TCRdb called clonotypes with MiXCR, one entry per CDR3 protein. The sample lists about 600,000 distinct CDR3 sequences, about 22% occurring once. Source material: PBMCs or a T cell subset sorted from them (not recorded which). The chain couples TRBV25-1 to TRBJ1-1, with TRBD1 matching 7 bases. This TCR came from an adult woman who had mild COVID-19 (a few samples of this study predate the infection). Cell type and time point are not known. CDR3 DNA sequence: TGTGCCAGCGGTCGACAGGGCCAGAGGACTGAAGCTTTCTTT. This translates into CASGRQGQRTEAFF. The entire variable domain, with the rest obtained from reference TRBV25-1 and TRBJ1-1, is as follows: EADIYQTPRYLVIGTGKKITLECSQTMGHDKMYWYQQDPGMELHLIHYSYGVNSTEKGDLSSESTVSRIRTEHFPLTLESARPSHTSQYLCASGRQGQRTEAFFGQGTRLTVV.